A single sample gave rise to the 22 T cell receptor beta chains below, sequenced in a study of low-dose radiotherapy and immunotherapy resistance in tumors. The time point was: before trial treatment. Covering alpha and beta chains, TRAV- and TRBV-specific primers were used for the first-strand cDNA. Using a constant-region primer together with a V-primer adapter, TCRs were subjected to approximately 20 PCR cycles of amplification. MiXCR was run by TCRdb on the reads, yielding one entry per CDR3 protein. The table includes approximately 90,000 distinct CDR3 sequences, under 10% detected once. This sample comprised PBMCs, obtained before treatment. The receptors here all came from a male donor with prostate cancer.

There are many counts of this clonotype. The J gene is TRBJ1-6, the V gene TRBV28; D may be TRBD1 (6 bases). This CDR3 has 15 amino acids. With 4 bases removed from V and 8 bases from J, the gap between germline ends came to 15 bases. Germline V gene lookup returns CDR1 MDHEN and CDR2 SYDVKM. The CDR3 spells CASSSGQLRDSPLHF. CDR3 coding DNA: TGTGCCAGCAGTTCCGGACAGCTGAGGGATTCACCCCTCCACTTT.

This clonotype has at least ten counts. The chain couples TRBV14 to TRBJ1-1; D gene unclear. The V gene lost 3 bases and the J gene lost 3 bases, with 11 bases spanning the gap. This CDR3 is built from 14 residues. Per the germline V gene, CDR1 is SGHDN and CDR2 is FVKESK. CDR3 region: CASSHDSRDTEAFF. In DNA form, the CDR3 reads TGTGCCAGCAGCCATGACTCTCGCGACACTGAAGCTTTCTTT.

This clonotype came up many times. The DNA for the CDR3 is TGTGCCAGCAAAACCGCCGGGACAGGGAAGCAGTACTTC. Its translation: CASKTAGTGKQYF. This rearrangement joins TRBV28 to TRBJ2-7; 9 bases line up with TRBD1. CDR1 MDHEN and CDR2 SYDVKM come from the germline V gene. CDR3 size: 13 residues. V shed 7 bases and J 8 bases; nucleotides not matched to a gene: 9.

This clonotype was detected ten times or more. The chain recombines TRBV6-5 with TRBJ1-1; tentative D call: TRBD1 (6 bases). Germline V lookup: CDR1 MNHEY, CDR2 SVGAGI. The V end was cut by 3 bases, the J end by 5 bases, with 13 bases between. The CDR3 loop spans 14 amino acids. The CDR3 protein is CASSYGGAGTEAFF. The DNA of the CDR3 is TGTGCCAGCAGTTATGGGGGGGCGGGGACTGAAGCTTTCTTT.

A few counts support this clonotype. The chain uses TRBV28 and TRBJ1-5; D gene uncertain. Germline CDR1 MDHEN, CDR2 SYDVKM. Deletions cut 1 base from V and 3 bases from J, with 10 bases between. The CDR3 runs to 15 residues. This chain's CDR3 is CASSLSAQFNQPQHF. The CDR3 region has the DNA TGTGCCAGCAGTTTATCGGCCCAATTCAATCAGCCCCAGCATTTT.

Many counts were recorded for this clonotype. This chain joins TRBV7-2 and TRBJ2-7; 9 positions match TRBD2. With V trimmed by 3 bases and J by 5 bases, 5 bases remained unmatched. Germline V lookup: CDR1 SGHTA, CDR2 FQGNSA. The CDR3 has 14 residues. The DNA for the CDR3 is TGTGCCAGCAGCTTGTCCCAGCGGGAGGACGAGCAGTACTTC. Its protein is CASSLSQREDEQYF.

This clonotype was counted ten times or more. The rearrangement uses TRBV30 and TRBJ2-7; 10 positions match TRBD1. Germline V gives CDR1 GTSNPN, CDR2 SVGIG (reference sequence). The trim removed 5 bases at V and 6 bases at J, leaving 7 bases unmatched. The CDR3 is made up of 13 amino acids. CDR3 amino acids: CAWGKTGGSEQYF. The DNA of the CDR3 is TGTGCCTGGGGGAAGACAGGGGGCTCCGAGCAGTACTTC.

The sample holds many counts of this clonotype. V and J are TRBV30 and TRBJ2-6; D might be TRBD2 (5 bases). The CDR3 spans 19 residues. V was shortened by 3 bases and J by 3 bases, with 24 bases between the two germline ends. In germline, CDR1 is GTSNPN, CDR2 SVGIG (reference sequence). DNA of the CDR3: TGTGCCTGGAGCGCCGCCGTTTTGAGGGCCCGGGGTGGGGCCAACGTCCTGACTTTC. This translates into CAWSAAVLRARGGANVLTF.

There are many counts of this clonotype. The J gene is TRBJ2-5, the V gene TRBV28; possible D gene TRBD1, 6 bases. The CDR3 has 15 residues. CDR1 is MDHEN and CDR2 is SYDVKM in the germline V gene. The V end was cut by 6 bases, the J end by 5 bases, with 19 bases between. CDR3 residues: CASSPPGAQGETQYF. As DNA, the CDR3 is TGTGCCAGCAGCCCCCCGGGTGCCCAGGGGGAGACCCAGTACTTC.

This clonotype was counted ten times or more. This chain joins TRBV5-1 and TRBJ2-1, with 10 positions matching TRBD2. CDR3 length: 15 amino acids. V lost 8 bases, J lost 8 bases, and 13 bases stayed unmatched. CDR1 is SGHRS and CDR2 is YFSETQ in the germline V gene. CDR3 region: CASAPPGLALDEQFF. DNA for the CDR3: TGCGCCAGTGCACCCCCGGGACTAGCGTTGGATGAGCAGTTCTTC.

This clonotype occurred many times. The chain combines TRBV3-1 with TRBJ1-2; the D gene is possibly TRBD1 (6 bases). V lost 4 bases and J lost 6, with 18 bases in between. Looked up from germline, CDR1 is LGHDT and CDR2 is YNNKEL (reference sequence). This CDR3 comprises 15 residues. The DNA of the CDR3 is TGTGCCAGCAGCCCCCATACCAGGGGAAAGGATGGCTACACCTTC. This codes for CASSPHTRGKDGYTF.

This clonotype was seen ten or more times. The CDR3 region is CASSSYSGELFF. The CDR3 DNA sequence: TGTGCCAGCAGCTCATATTCCGGGGAGCTGTTTTTT. The chain carries TRBV7-2 and TRBJ2-2; D unclear. CDR3 length: 12 amino acids. Trimming removed 4 bases from V and 6 bases from J, with 6 bases in between. Germline V lookup: CDR1 SGHTA, CDR2 FQGNSA.

There are many counts of this clonotype. One end of the junction is discordant with germline, which a read error may explain. The chain's CDR3 is CASKRESETQYF. DNA for the CDR3: TGTGCTAGCAAGAGGGAGTCAGAGACCCAGTACTTC. This chain connects TRBV2 to TRBJ2-5; tentatively, D is TRBD2 (5 bases). The germline V gene has CDR1 SNHLY and CDR2 FYNNEI. The CDR3 loop spans 12 amino acids.

This clonotype was counted at least ten times. The chain joins TRBV29-1 to TRBJ2-1; D may be TRBD2 (5 bases). V shed 4 bases and J shed 6 bases, with 10 bases lying between them. Germline V gene sequence: CDR1 SQVTM, CDR2 ANQGSEA. CDR3 length: 12 residues. The CDR3 coding sequence is TGCAGCGTTGGGATGGGGAGCAATGAGCAGTTCTTC. This encodes CSVGMGSNEQFF.

There are many counts of this clonotype. The gene calls are TRBV28 and TRBJ1-2; D is ambiguous. The V end lost 7 bases, the J end lost 2 bases, and 17 bases lay between the germline ends. Germline loops: CDR1 MDHEN, CDR2 SYDVKM. The CDR3 loop spans 15 amino acids. DNA for the CDR3: TGTGCCAGCATCCCGCAGGCTCTGAGGAACTATGGCTACACCTTC. Protein sequence: CASIPQALRNYGYTF.

This clonotype was counted only a few times. The chain couples TRBV6-4 to TRBJ2-2, with D tentatively TRBD2 (5 bases). The CDR3 is made up of 13 amino acids. V was pared by 4 bases and J by 7 bases, with 10 bases between. From germline, CDR1 is MRHNA and CDR2 SNTAGT. In nucleotides, the CDR3 is TGTGCCAGCAGTGGAGAGAGCGGCGGGGAGCTGTTTTTT. Protein: CASSGESGGELFF.

The chain is built from TRBV12-3 or TRBV12-4 and TRBJ2-1; D is uncertain. The CDR3 consists of 15 residues. V dropped 7 bases and J dropped 0 bases, with 13 bases sitting between them. CDR3 nucleotide sequence: TGTGCCAGCAACTTGGGGTCTAGCTCCTACAATGAGCAGTTCTTC. Encoded protein: CASNLGSSSYNEQFF.

This clonotype was detected many times. The DNA of the CDR3 is TGTGCCAGCAGTTTACAAGGGGCCTCCTACGAGCAGTACTTC. Translating it yields CASSLQGASYEQYF. This chain uses TRBV28 with TRBJ2-7; possibly TRBD1 for D (5 bases). Germline V CDR1 and CDR2: MDHEN, SYDVKM. The V gene lost 2 bases and the J gene lost 0 bases, with 8 bases spanning the gap. CDR3 length equals 14 residues.

This clonotype was found many times. The chain joins TRBV5-5 to TRBJ2-3, with TRBD2 matching over 8 bases. The CDR3 runs 17 residues. The V gene end was trimmed by 1 base and the J gene end by 2 bases; junction bases not matched to a gene: 9. CDR1 is SGHKS and CDR2 is YYEKEE in the germline V gene (reference sequence). DNA for the CDR3: TGTGCCAGCAGCTTGCCCGGGGCTAGCGGGTACACAGATACGCAGTATTTT. As protein: CASSLPGASGYTDTQYF.

This clonotype appeared a single time. This likely reflects a read error, since a far larger clone is one base away. The chain joins TRBV5-5 to TRBJ2-7; D gene uncertain. The germline V gene encodes CDR1 SGHKS and CDR2 YYEKEE (reference sequence). The V end was cut by 4 bases, the J end by 4 bases, with 9 bases between. The CDR3 loop spans 12 amino acids. The CDR3 spells CASSHVNYEQYF. DNA for the CDR3: TGTGCCAGCAGCCATGTGAATTACGAGCAGTACTTC.

This clonotype was observed many times. This sequence joins TRBV7-2 and TRBJ1-1; the match to TRBD1 covers 8 bases. The CDR3 spans 14 residues. CDR1 and CDR2 from the germline V gene are SGHTA and FQGNSA. J gave up 1 base and V 5 bases, and 3 bases lay outside the gene matches. In nucleotides, the CDR3 is TGTGCCAGCAGCATGACAGGGGCGAACACTGAAGCTTTCTTT. Its translation: CASSMTGANTEAFF.

This clonotype showed up many times. The chain links TRBV7-3 to TRBJ2-2, with D possibly matching TRBD2 (6 bases). Germline-derived CDR1 and CDR2 are SGHTA and FQGTGA. Deletions cut 6 bases from V and 4 bases from J, with 15 bases between. The CDR3 loop spans 15 amino acids. This CDR3 is CASRQDGSGTGELFF. CDR3 nucleotide sequence: TGTGCCAGCAGACAAGACGGGAGCGGCACCGGGGAGCTGTTTTTT.